The rows below give T cell receptor beta chains drawn from one sample of a study of blood T cell repertoires in COVID-19. Here immunoSEQ multiplex PCR was the method, and the copy in TCRdb shows in-frame clones only, minus some. The table shows tens of thousands of clones, with 80% to 90% occurring only once. Sample: peripheral blood. These receptors all stem from a woman aged 45 to 65 with acute or convalescent COVID-19. Both conserved end residues are part of each CDR3. The D gene is left open where the match is weak. Part of the rows lack a size; the others show once, few, many or a class for expanded clones.

d_call	v_call	clone_size	j_call	cdr3_nt	cdr3_aa
TRBD1	TRBV5-6	-	TRBJ1-3	TGTGCCAGCAGCTTGGGACAGGGGGCTGGGGGAAACACCATATATTTT	CASSLGQGAGGNTIYF
-	TRBV3-1/TRBV3-2	-	TRBJ1-5	TGTGCCAGCAGCCGCGGGGGAGATCAGCCCCAGCATTTT	CASSRGGDQPQHF
TRBD1	TRBV6-6	many	TRBJ2-2	TGTGCCAGCAGTTACGAGGGGGCCGTCACCGGGGAGCTGTTTTTT	CASSYEGAVTGELFF
-	TRBV2	-	TRBJ1-6	TGTGCCAGCACACTTACCTATAATTCACCCCTCCACTTT	CASTLTYNSPLHF
-	TRBV19	-	TRBJ1-4	TGTGCCAGTAGTATAATGACAGGTGGTAATGAAAAACTGTTTTTT	CASSIMTGGNEKLFF
-	TRBV2	-	TRBJ2-5	TGTGCCACCTTAGACAGTTCGGGAGAGACCCAGTACTTC	CATLDSSGETQYF
-	TRBV7-2	-	TRBJ2-3	TGTGCCAGCAGCTTATCTAACAGACGCACAGATACGCAGTATTTT	CASSLSNRRTDTQYF
TRBD1	TRBV2	few	TRBJ1-3	TGTGCCAGCAGTGATCAGGGGGGCTCTGGAAACACCATATATTTT	CASSDQGGSGNTIYF
-	TRBV9	-	TRBJ2-1	TGTGCCAGCAGCGTAGGGACTCTTTATGAGCAGTTCTTC	CASSVGTLYEQFF
TRBD2	TRBV9	few	TRBJ2-5	TGTGCCAGCAGCGGCGGTGGAGCTAGCGGGATGGAGACCCAGTACTTC	CASSGGGASGMETQYF
-	TRBV13	-	TRBJ2-7	TGTGCCAGCAGCTCTACAGCGGCCGAGCAGTACTTC	CASSSTAAEQYF
TRBD1	TRBV19	-	TRBJ1-3	TGTGCCAGTAGTGTACAGGGGGCTAGTTCTGGAAACACCATATATTTT	CASSVQGASSGNTIYF
-	TRBV9	-	TRBJ1-1	TGTGCCAGCAGCGTCTCGGGGGACACTGAAGCTTTCTTT	CASSVSGDTEAFF
-	TRBV28	-	TRBJ1-1	TGTGCCAGCGGATCCCGGGGGAACACTGAAGCTTTCTTT	CASGSRGNTEAFF
TRBD1	TRBV29-1	-	TRBJ1-6	TGCAGCGTCAAGGGACAGAATTCACCCCTCCACTTT	CSVKGQNSPLHF
TRBD1	TRBV7-9	-	TRBJ1-1	TGTGCCAGCAGCTTAGATCCGGGACAGGGAAACACTGAAGCTTTCTTT	CASSLDPGQGNTEAFF
TRBD2	TRBV9	-	TRBJ2-7	TGTGCCAGCAGCGTAGAGGGGACTAGCGGGACTTACGAGCAGTACTTC	CASSVEGTSGTYEQYF
TRBD2	TRBV7-9	-	TRBJ2-1	TGTGCCAGCAGCTTAGCGCGGGGGGGGACCCCCCGTTTAAATGAGCAGTTCTTC	CASSLARGGTPRLNEQFF
TRBD1	TRBV28	few	TRBJ1-2	TGTGCCAGCAGTTTGACGGGACAGAAAGACTATGGCTACACCTTC	CASSLTGQKDYGYTF
TRBD2	TRBV6-4	-	TRBJ2-3	TGTGCCAGCAGTGAGCGGGAGGGCACAGATACGCAGTATTTT	CASSEREGTDTQYF
-	TRBV6-6	-	TRBJ2-2	TGTGCCAGCAGTTACTCGCAGGCTACCGGGGAGCTGTTTTTT	CASSYSQATGELFF
-	TRBV12-1	-	TRBJ1-1	TGTGCCAGCAGCCCGCCCAAGGTTAGGGGCACTGAAGCTTTCTTT	CASSPPKVRGTEAFF
TRBD2	TRBV4-3	-	TRBJ2-3	TGCGCCAGCAGCCGTTGGTTAGGCGGGAGGAACACAGATACGCAGTATTTT	CASSRWLGGRNTDTQYF
TRBD1	TRBV19	-	TRBJ1-6	TGTGCCAGTAGAAAGACAGGGGTAAATTCACCCCTCCACTTT	CASRKTGVNSPLHF
-	TRBV18	-	TRBJ2-1	TGTGCCAGCTCACCGGCCAGGGTGTCCTACAATGAGCAGTTCTTC	CASSPARVSYNEQFF
-	TRBV7-8	-	TRBJ2-1	TGTGCCAGCAGCTTATCTCAGGGGAGTGCGAATGAGCAGTTCTTC	CASSLSQGSANEQFF
TRBD1	TRBV2	-	TRBJ1-6	TGTGCCAGCAGGACAGGGGACCCTTATTCACCCCTCCACTTT	CASRTGDPYSPLHF
-	TRBV6-5	-	TRBJ1-6	TGTGCCAGCAGTTACTTTAACAAGGGGGATTCACCCCTCCACTTT	CASSYFNKGDSPLHF
-	TRBV28	-	TRBJ1-1	TGTGCCAGCAGTTTACAGGGGCCGAACACTGAAGCTTTCTTT	CASSLQGPNTEAFF
-	TRBV19	-	TRBJ1-1	TGTGCCAGTATAAGGCAGGGGAGTTTGAACACTGAAGCTTTCTTT	CASIRQGSLNTEAFF
-	TRBV7-9	-	TRBJ2-1	TGTGCCAGCAGCTTAGTACGTACTGTGTCCTACAATGAGCAGTTCTTC	CASSLVRTVSYNEQFF